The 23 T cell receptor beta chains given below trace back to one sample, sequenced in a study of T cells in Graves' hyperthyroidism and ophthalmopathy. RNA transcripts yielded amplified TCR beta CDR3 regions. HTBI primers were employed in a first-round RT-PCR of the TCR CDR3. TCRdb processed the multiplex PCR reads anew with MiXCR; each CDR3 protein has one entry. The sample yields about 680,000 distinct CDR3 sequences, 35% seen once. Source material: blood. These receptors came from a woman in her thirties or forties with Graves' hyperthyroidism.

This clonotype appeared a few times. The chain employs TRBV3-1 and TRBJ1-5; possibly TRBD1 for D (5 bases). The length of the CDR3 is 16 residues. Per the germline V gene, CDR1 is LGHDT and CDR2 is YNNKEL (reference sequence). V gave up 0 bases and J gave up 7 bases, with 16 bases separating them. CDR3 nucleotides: TGTGCCAGCAGCCAAGAGGTGGGGACGGACGTACAGCCCCAGCATTTT. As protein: CASSQEVGTDVQPQHF.

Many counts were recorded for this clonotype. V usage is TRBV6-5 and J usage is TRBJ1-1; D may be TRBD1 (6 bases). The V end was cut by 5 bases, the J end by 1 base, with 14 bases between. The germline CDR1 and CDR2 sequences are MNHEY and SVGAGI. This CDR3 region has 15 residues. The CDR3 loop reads CASSSTTGRNTEAFF. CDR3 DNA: TGTGCCAGCAGTAGTACGACAGGACGGAACACTGAAGCTTTCTTT.

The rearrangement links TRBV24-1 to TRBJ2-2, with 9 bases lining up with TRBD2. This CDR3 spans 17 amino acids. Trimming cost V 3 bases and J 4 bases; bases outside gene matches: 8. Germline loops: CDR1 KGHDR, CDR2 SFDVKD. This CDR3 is CATSDPSGLAVTGELFF. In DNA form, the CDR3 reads TGTGCCACCAGTGATCCCTCGGGACTAGCTGTCACCGGGGAGCTGTTTTTT.

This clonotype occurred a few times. In DNA form, the CDR3 reads TGTGCCAGCAGTCTAGCCCAGGGGGCTGAAGCTTTCTTT. Encoded protein: CASSLAQGAEAFF. V is TRBV25-1 and J is TRBJ1-1; the match to TRBD1 covers 7 bases. Germline CDR1 and CDR2: MGHDK and SYGVNS. This CDR3 contains 13 residues. V shed 5 bases and J 6 bases; nucleotides not matched to a gene: 6.

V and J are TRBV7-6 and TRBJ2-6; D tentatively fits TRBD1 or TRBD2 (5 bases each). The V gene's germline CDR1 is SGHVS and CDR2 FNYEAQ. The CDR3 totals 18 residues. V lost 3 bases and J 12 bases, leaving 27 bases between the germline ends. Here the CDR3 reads CASSFASGLGSGASVLTF. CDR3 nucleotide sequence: TGTGCCAGCAGCTTCGCTAGTGGCTTGGGGAGTGGGGCTAGCGTCCTGACTTTC.

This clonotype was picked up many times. CDR3 sequence reads: CASSFELSGAQYF. CDR3 sequence (DNA): TGTGCCAGCAGCTTTGAACTGTCGGGGGCCCAGTACTTC. This chain connects TRBV5-8 to TRBJ2-5; the D gene is possibly TRBD2 (6 bases). The V gene lost 2 bases and the J gene lost 9 bases, with 14 bases spanning the gap. The CDR3 consists of 13 residues. From germline, CDR1 is SGHTS and CDR2 YDEGEE.

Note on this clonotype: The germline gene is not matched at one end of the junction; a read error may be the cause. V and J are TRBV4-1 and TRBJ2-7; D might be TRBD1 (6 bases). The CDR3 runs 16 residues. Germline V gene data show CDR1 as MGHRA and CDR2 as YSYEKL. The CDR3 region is CASSQDLGTYIYEQYF. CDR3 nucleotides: TGTGCCAGCAGCCAAGATCTTGGGACATACATCTACGAGCAGTACTTC.

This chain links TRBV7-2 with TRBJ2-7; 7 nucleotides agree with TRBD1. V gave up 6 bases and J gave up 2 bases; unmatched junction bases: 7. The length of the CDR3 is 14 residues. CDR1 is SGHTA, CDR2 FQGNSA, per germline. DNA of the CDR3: TGTGCCAGCAGTCCCCGCAGGGGGACCTACGAGCAGTACTTC. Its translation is CASSPRRGTYEQYF. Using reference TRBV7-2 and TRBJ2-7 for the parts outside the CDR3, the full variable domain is GAGVSQSPSNKVTEKGKDVELRCDPISGHTALYWYRQSLGQGLEFLIYFQGNSAPDKSGLPSDRFSAERTGGSVSTLTIQRTQQEDSAVYLCASSPRRGTYEQYFGPGTRLTVT.

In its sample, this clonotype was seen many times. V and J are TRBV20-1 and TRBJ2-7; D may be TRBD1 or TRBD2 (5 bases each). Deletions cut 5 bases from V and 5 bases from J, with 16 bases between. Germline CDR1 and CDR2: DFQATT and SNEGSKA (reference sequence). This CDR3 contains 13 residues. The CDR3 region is CSADPWDGHEQYF. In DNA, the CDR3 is TGCAGTGCTGACCCCTGGGACGGCCACGAGCAGTACTTC.

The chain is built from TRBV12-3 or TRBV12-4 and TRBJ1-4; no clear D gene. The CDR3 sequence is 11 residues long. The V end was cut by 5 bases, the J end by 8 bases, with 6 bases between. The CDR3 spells CASSPAEKLFF. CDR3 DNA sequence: TGTGCCAGCAGTCCCGCAGAAAAACTGTTTTTT.

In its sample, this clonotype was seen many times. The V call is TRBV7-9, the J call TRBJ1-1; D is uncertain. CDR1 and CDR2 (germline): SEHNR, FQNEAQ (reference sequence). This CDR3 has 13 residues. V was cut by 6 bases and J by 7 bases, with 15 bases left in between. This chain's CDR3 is CASSYEVNVEAFF. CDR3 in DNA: TGTGCCAGCAGTTACGAGGTCAATGTTGAAGCTTTCTTT.

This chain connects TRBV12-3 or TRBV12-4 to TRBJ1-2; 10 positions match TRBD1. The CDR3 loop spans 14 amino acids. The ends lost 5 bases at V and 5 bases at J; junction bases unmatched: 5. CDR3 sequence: CASSPDRGLYGYTF. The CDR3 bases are TGTGCCAGCAGTCCCGACAGGGGGCTGTATGGCTACACCTTC.

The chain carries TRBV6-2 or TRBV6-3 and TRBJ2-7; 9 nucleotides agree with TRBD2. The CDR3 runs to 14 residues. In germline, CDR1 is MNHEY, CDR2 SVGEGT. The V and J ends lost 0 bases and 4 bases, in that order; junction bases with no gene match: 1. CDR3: CASSYSSGRYEQYF. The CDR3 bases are TGTGCCAGCAGTTACTCTAGCGGGAGATACGAGCAGTACTTC.

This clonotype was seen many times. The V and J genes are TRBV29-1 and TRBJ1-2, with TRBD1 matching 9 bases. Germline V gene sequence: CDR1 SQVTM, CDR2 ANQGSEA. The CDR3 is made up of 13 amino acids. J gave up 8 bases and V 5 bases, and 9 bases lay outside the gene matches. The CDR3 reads CSVWNRGRRGYTF. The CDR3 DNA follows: TGCAGCGTTTGGAACAGGGGGCGAAGGGGCTACACCTTC.

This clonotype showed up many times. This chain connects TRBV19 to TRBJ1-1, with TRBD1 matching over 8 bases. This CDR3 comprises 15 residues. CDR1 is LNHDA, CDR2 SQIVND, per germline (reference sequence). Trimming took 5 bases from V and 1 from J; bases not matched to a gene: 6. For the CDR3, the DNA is TGTGCCAGTAGTGTTCAGGGGGCTACGAACACTGAAGCTTTCTTT. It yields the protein CASSVQGATNTEAFF.

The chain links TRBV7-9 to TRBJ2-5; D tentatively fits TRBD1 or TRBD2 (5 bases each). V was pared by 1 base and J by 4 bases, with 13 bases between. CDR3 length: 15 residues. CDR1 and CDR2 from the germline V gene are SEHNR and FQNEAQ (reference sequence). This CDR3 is CASSLGRAGGETQYF. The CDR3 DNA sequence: TGTGCCAGCAGCTTAGGCAGGGCGGGCGGAGAGACCCAGTACTTC.

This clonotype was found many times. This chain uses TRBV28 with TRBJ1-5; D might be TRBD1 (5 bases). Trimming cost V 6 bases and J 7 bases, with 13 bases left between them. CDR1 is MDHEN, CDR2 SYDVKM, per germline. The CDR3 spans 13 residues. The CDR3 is CASSPGSGQPQHF. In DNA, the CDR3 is TGTGCCAGCAGCCCAGGGAGTGGGCAGCCCCAGCATTTT.

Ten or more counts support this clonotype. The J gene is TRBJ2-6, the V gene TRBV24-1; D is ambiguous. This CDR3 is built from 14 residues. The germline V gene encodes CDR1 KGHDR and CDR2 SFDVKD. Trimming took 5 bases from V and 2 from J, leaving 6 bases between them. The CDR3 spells CATSGQAGANVLTF. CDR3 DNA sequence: TGTGCCACCAGTGGGCAGGCTGGGGCCAACGTCCTGACTTTC.

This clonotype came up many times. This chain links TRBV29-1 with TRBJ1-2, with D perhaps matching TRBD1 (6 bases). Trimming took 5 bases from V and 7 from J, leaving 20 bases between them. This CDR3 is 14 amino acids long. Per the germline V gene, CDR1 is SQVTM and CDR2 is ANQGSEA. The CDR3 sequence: CSVPGLQGKIGYTF. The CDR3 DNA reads TGCAGCGTTCCCGGCCTTCAGGGGAAGATTGGCTACACCTTC.

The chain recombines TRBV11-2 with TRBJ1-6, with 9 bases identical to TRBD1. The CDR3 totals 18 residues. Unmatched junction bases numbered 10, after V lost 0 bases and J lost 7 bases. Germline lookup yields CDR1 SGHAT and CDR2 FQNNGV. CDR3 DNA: TGTGCCAGCAGCTTAGACGCCTTTGGACAGGGGCACAATTCACCCCTCCACTTT. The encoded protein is CASSLDAFGQGHNSPLHF.

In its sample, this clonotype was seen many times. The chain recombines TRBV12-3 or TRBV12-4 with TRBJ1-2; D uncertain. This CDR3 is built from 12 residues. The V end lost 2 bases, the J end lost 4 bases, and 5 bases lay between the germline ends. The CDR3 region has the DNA TGTGCCAGCAGTTTACGGCCCTATGGCTACACCTTC. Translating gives CASSLRPYGYTF.

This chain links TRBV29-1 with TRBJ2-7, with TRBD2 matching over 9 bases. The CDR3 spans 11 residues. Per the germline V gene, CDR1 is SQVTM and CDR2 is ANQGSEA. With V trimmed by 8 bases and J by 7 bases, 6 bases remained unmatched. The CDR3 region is CSSDSGGEQYF. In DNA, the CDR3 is TGCAGCTCAGACAGCGGGGGGGAGCAGTACTTC.

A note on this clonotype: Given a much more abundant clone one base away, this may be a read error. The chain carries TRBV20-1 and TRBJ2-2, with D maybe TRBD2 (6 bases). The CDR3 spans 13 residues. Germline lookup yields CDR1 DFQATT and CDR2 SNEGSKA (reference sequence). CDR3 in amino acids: CSTRREGGGELFF. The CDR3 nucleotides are TGCAGTACTAGGCGAGAGGGAGGCGGGGAGCTGTTTTTT.